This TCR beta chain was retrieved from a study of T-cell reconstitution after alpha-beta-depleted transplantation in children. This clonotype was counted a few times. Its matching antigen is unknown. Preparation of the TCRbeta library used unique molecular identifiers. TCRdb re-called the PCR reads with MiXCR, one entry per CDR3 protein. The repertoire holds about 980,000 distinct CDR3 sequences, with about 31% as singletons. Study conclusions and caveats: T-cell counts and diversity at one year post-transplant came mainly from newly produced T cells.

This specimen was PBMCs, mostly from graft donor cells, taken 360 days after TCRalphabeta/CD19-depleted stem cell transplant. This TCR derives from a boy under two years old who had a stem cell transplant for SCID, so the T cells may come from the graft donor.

CDR3: CASRAFGQSNTEAFF. The CDR3 nucleotides are TGTGCCAGCAGGGCCTTCGGACAGTCGAACACTGAAGCTTTCTTT. The rearrangement links TRBV6-2 or TRBV6-3 to TRBJ1-1; the D gene is possibly TRBD1 (6 bases). The length of the CDR3 is 15 residues. Trimming pared 6 bases from V and 1 base from J, leaving 15 bases between. Germline CDR1 is MNHEY and CDR2 is SVGEGT.